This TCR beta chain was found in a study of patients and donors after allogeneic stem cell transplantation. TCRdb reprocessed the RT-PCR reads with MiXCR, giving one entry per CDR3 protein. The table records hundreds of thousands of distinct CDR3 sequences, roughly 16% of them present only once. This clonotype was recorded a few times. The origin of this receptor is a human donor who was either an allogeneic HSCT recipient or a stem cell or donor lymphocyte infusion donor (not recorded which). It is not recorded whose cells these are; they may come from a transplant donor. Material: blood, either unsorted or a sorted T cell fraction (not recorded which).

CDR3 amino acids: CASSELRGSTDTQYF. CDR3 in DNA: TGTGCCAGCAGTGAATTAAGGGGAAGCACAGATACGCAGTATTTT. The chain links TRBV25-1 to TRBJ2-3, with D maybe TRBD1 (5 bases). The CDR3 is 15 amino acids. V dropped 1 base and J dropped 0 bases, with 8 bases sitting between them. Germline V gene lookup returns CDR1 MGHDK and CDR2 SYGVNS.